Listed here is a single T cell receptor beta chain. This clonotype was picked up many times. The antigen it binds to is not known. Base quality data are lacking; no much larger clone is found one base away. V was cut back by 5 bases and J by 8 bases, leaving a gap of 15 bases between them. Measured from the cysteine to the phenylalanine, the CDR3 is 14 residues long. Here the CDR3 DNA is all that survives: 42 bases in frame from base 1. CDR1 and CDR2 are read off the germline V gene as SGHTA and FQGNSA. The sample's treatment or condition label, in plain terms: live attenuated yellow fever vaccine strain. At every blood-draw timepoint, two biological replicates of bulk PBMCs were collected. PBMCs were isolated from peripheral blood using a standard Ficoll-Paque protocol. RNA was extracted with TriZol from bulk PBMCs, CD4 and CD8 fractions, and dextramer-positive and dextramer-negative fractions. The source of the sample is a study of T cells after yellow fever vaccination (dated by TCRdb to about 2019). For context, the study as a whole: The SMART-Seq v4 Ultra Low Input RNA kit was used to prepare libraries from fractions with low cell numbers. Bulk TCR alpha and beta repertoires were sequenced longitudinally to track T-cell clones before and after primary and booster YFV17D yellow fever vaccination. Blood was collected at multiple timepoints before and after primary and secondary immunization, and bulk PBMC replicates and cell subsets were isolated. Two healthy male donors, one aged 18 to 30 and one aged 30 to 39 years, were included in the cohort. The full study reports these points: Compared with the primary T-cell response, the secondary T-cell response was faster but weaker, reaching its peak on day 5 rather than on day 15. A small fraction of clonotypes showed up in both the CD4 and CD8 compartments, probably as a result of convergent recombination. Because abundant contaminating clonotypes from the bulk population could be contained in FACS-sorted repertoires, computational filtering was required. After the booster, most of the clones that had expanded following primary vaccination were detected again (just under 97% of CD4 and roughly nine tenths of CD8), which suggests that memory was broadly maintained. Because only two donors were included in the study, the extent to which the findings can be generalized is limited.

TCR cDNA was made using 5'RACE template switching, a step that added a universal primer site and unique molecular identifiers. Priming for cDNA synthesis came from both the TCR alpha and TCR beta constant segments. Two PCR steps were used to amplify libraries, with sample barcodes and sequencing adapters being added in the second step. Sequencing of the libraries was done on either Illumina HiSeq 2500 (2x100 bp) or NovaSeq (2x150 bp). Regarding the original processing steps: MIGEC was used to demultiplex reads and collapse the reads into UMI consensus sequences, and MiXCR was used for V(D)J alignment. Clonotypes responding to the vaccine were identified with edgeR on replicate PBMC samples, with the criteria of FDR below 0.01 and a log2 fold change above 5 up to day 15. CD4 or CD8 identity was assigned to each bulk clonotype according to whether the clonotype was present at higher abundance in the sequenced CD4 repertoire or the sequenced CD8 repertoire. TCRdb took the public reads, trimmed them with fastp at Q25, ran MiXCR for clone calling and kept in-frame beta chains. Each CDR3 protein appears once, grouped with its most common genes and DNA. The V and J calls reflect TCRdb's pipeline rather than the authors' work. This sample is represented by hundreds of thousands of distinct CDR3 sequences; roughly an eighth of them were singletons. The ten largest clones take up 14% to 15% of the sample.

Source: PBMCs, taken on the day of the yellow fever booster vaccination. The chain employs TRBV7-2 and TRBJ1-4; possibly the D gene is TRBD1, per 5 matching bases. This clonotype was obtained from a man aged 25-45 years who received the YFV17D yellow fever vaccine. The CDR3 loop reads CASSRGSVKEKLFF. At the DNA level, the sequence is TGTGCCAGCAGCCGGGGGTCAGTCAAAGAAAAACTGTTTTTT.